This TCR beta chain was recovered during a study of blood T cell repertoires in COVID-19. This table comes from immunoSEQ multiplex PCR, and its TCRdb copy is limited to in-frame clones, with some not included. This sample has more than 150,000 clones, with about 84% found just once. Source material: peripheral blood. This TCR was sampled from a woman aged 25 to 39 with acute or convalescent COVID-19.

CDR3 in amino acids: CASSLEAGGAEAFF. The CDR3 nucleotides read TGTGCCAGCAGCTTAGAGGCAGGAGGTGCTGAAGCTTTCTTT. J is TRBJ1-1 and V is TRBV7-8; D gene uncertain. The germline V and J ends were trimmed by 1 base and 6 bases, with 12 bases remaining between them. Germline loops: CDR1 SGHVS, CDR2 FQNEAQ. This CDR3 region has 14 residues.